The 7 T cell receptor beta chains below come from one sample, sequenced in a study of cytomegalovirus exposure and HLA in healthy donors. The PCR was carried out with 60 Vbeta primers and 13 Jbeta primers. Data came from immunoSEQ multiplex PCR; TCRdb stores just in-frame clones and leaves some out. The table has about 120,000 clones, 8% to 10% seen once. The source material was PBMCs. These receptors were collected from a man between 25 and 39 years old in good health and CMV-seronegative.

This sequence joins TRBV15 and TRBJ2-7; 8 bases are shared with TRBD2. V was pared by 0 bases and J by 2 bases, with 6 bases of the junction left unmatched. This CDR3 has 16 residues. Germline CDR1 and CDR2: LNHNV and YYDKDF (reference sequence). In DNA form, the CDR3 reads TGTGCCACCAGCAGAGAGCGACTAGCGAATGCCTACGAGCAGTACTTC. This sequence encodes CATSRERLANAYEQYF.

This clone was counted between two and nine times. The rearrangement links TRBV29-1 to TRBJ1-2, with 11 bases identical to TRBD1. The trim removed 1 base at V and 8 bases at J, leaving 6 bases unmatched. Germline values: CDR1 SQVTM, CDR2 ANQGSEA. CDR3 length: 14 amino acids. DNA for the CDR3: TGCAGCGTTGAAGTGTCTAGGACAGGGGGCGGCTACACCTTC. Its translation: CSVEVSRTGGGYTF.

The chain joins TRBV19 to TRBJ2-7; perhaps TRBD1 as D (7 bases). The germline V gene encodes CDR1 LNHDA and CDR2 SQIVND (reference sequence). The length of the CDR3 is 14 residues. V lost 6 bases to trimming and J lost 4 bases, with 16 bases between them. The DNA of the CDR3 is TGTGCCAGTAGGCGGGACAGAGACGAATACGAGCAGTACTTC. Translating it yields CASRRDRDEYEQYF.

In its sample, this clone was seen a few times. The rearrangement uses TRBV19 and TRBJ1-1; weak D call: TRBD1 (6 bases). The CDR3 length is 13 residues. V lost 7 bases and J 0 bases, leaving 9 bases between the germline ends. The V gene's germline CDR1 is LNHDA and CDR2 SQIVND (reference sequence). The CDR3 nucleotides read TGTGCCAGTAACAACAGGGTGAACACTGAAGCTTTCTTT. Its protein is CASNNRVNTEAFF.

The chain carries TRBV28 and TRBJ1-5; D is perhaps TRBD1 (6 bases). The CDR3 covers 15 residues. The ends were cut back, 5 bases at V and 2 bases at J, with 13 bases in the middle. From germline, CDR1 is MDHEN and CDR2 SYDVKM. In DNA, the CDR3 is TGTGCCAGCAGTCCCCCACAGGGAGGCAATCAGCCCCAGCATTTT. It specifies CASSPPQGGNQPQHF.

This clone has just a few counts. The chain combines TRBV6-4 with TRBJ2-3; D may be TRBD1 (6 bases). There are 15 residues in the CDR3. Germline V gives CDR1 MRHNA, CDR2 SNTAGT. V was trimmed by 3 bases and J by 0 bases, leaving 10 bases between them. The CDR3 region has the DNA TGTGCCAGCAGTGAGAGGACAGCTAGCACAGATACGCAGTATTTT. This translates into CASSERTASTDTQYF.

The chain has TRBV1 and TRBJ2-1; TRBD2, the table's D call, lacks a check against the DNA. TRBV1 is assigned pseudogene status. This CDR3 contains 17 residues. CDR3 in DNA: TGCACCAGCAGCCAAGAAAGAGGCGAACACCCCTACAATGAGCAGTTCTTC. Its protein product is CTSSQERGEHPYNEQFF.